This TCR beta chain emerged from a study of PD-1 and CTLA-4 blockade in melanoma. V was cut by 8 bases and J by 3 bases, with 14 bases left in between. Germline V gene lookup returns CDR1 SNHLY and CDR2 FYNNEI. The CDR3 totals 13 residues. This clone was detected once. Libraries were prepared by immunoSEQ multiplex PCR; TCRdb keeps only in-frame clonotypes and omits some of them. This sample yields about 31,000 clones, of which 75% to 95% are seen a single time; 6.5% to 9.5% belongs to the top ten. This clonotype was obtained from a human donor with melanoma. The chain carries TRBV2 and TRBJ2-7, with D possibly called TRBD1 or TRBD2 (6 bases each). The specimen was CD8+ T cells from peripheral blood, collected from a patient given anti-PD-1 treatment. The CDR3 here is CASGGQEDYEQYF. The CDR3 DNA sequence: TGTGCCAGCGGGGGGCAGGAAGACTACGAGCAGTACTTC.